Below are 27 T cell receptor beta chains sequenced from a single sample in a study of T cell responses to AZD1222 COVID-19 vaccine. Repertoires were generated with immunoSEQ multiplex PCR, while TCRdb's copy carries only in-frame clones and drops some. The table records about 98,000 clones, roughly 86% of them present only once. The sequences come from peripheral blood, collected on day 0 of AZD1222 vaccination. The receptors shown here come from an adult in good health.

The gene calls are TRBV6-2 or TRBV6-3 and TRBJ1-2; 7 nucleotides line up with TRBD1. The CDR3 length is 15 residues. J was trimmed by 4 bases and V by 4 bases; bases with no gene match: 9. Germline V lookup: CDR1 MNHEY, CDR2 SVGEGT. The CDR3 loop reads CASSSGTVPRYGYTF. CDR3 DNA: TGTGCCAGCAGTTCCGGGACAGTCCCCCGCTATGGCTACACCTTC.

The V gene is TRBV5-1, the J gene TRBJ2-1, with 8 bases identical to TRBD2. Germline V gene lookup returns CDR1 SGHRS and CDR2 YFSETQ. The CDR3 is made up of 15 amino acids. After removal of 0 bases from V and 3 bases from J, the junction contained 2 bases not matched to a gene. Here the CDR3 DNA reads TGCGCCAGCAGCTTGGATGCGGGAGGCTACAATGAGCAGTTCTTC. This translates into CASSLDAGGYNEQFF.

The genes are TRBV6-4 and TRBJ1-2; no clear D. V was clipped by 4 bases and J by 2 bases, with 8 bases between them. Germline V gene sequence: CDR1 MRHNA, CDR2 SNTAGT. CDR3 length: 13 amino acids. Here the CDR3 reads CASSVGQNYGYTF. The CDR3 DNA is TGTGCCAGCAGTGTCGGGCAGAACTATGGCTACACCTTC.

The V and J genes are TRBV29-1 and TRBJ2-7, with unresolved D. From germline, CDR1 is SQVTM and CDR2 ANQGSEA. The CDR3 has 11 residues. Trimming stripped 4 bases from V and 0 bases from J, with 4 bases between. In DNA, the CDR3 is TGCAGCGTTGGAAGCTCCTACGAGCAGTACTTC. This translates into CSVGSSYEQYF.

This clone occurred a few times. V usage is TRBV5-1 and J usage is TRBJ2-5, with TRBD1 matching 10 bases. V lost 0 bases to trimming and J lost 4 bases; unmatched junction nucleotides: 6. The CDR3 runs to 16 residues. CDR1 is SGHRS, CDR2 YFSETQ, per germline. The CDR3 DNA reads TGCGCCAGCAGCTTGGGGACAGGGGGGAACGGAGAGACCCAGTACTTC. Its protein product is CASSLGTGGNGETQYF. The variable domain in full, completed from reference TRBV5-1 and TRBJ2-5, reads KAGVTQTPRYLIKTRGQQVTLSCSPISGHRSVSWYQQTPGQGLQFLFEYFSETQRNKGNFPGRFSGRQFSNSRSEMNVSTLELGDSALYLCASSLGTGGNGETQYFGPGTRLLVL.

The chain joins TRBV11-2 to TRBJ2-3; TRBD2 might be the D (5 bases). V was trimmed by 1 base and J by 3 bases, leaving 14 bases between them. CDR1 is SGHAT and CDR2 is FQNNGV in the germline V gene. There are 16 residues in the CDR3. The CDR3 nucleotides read TGTGCCAGCAGCTTAGTAGGCCGGCGCGGGACAGATACGCAGTATTTT. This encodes CASSLVGRRGTDTQYF.

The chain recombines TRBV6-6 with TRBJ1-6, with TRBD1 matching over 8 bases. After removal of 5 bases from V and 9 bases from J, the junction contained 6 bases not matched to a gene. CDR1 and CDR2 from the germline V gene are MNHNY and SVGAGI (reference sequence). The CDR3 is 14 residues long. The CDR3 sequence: CASSPTGGSSPLHF. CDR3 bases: TGTGCCAGCAGTCCCACAGGGGGAAGTTCACCCCTCCACTTT.

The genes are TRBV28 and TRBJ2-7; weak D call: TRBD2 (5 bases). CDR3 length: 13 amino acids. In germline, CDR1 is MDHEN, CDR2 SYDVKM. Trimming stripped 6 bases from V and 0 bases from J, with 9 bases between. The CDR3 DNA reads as TGTGCCAGCAGGGACTCTAGCTCCTACGAGCAGTACTTC. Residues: CASRDSSSYEQYF.

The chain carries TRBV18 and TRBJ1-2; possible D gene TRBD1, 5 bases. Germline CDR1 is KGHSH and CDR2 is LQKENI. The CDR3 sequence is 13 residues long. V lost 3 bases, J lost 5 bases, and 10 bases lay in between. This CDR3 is CASSPGAAYGYTF. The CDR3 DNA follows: TGTGCCAGCTCACCCGGGGCGGCTTATGGCTACACCTTC.

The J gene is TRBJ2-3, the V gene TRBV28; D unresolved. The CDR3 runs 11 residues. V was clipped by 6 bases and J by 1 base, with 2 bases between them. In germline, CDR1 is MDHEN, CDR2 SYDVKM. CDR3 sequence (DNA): TGTGCCAGCAGAGGCACAGATACGCAGTATTTT. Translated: CASRGTDTQYF.

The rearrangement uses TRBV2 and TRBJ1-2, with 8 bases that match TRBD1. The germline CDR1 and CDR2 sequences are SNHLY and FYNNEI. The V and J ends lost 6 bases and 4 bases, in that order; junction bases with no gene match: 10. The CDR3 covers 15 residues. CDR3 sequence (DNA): TGTGCCAGCAGCCCCGACAGGGGATACGGCTATGGCTACACCTTC. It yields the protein CASSPDRGYGYGYTF.

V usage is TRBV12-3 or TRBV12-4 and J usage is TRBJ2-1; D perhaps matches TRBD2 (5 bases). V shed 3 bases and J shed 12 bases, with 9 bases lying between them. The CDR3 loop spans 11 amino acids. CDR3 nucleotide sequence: TGTGCCAGCAGTTTTTTGGGGAGGCAGTTCTTC. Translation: CASSFLGRQFF.

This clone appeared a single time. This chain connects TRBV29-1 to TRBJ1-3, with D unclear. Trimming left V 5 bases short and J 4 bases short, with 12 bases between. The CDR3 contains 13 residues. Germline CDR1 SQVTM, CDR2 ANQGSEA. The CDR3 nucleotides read TGCAGCGTTCAGCGTGGGGTCGGAAACACCATATATTTT. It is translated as CSVQRGVGNTIYF.

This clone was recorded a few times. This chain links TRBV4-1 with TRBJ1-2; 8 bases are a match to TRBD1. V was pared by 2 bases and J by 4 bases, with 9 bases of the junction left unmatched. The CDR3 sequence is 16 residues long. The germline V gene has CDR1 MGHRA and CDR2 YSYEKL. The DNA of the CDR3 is TGCGCCAGCAGCCAATTTTCCGGGACAGGAGGCTATGGCTACACCTTC. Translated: CASSQFSGTGGYGYTF.

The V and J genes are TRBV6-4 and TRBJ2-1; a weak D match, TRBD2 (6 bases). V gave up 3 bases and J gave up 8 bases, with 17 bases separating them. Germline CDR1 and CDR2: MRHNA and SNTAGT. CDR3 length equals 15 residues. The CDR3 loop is CASSEELAGHDEQFF. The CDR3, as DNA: TGTGCCAGCAGTGAGGAACTAGCCGGTCACGATGAGCAGTTCTTC.

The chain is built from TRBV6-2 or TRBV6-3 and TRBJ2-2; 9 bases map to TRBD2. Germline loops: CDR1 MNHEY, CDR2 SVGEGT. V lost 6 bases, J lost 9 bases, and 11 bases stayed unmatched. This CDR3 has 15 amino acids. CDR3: CASSPLAGAVRELFF. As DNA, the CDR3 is TGTGCCAGCAGCCCCTTAGCGGGAGCTGTCCGGGAGCTGTTTTTT.

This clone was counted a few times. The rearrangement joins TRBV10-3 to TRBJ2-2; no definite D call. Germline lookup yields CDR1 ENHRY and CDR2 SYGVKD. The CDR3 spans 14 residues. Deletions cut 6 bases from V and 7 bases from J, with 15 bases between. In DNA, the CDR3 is TGTGCCATCAGCCGAATCCCTGAAGGCGGGGAGCTGTTTTTT. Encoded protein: CAISRIPEGGELFF.

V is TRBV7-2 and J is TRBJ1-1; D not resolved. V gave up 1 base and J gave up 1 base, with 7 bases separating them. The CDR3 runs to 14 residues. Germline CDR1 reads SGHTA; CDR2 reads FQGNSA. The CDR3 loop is CASSLVGRNTEAFF. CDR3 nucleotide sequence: TGTGCCAGCAGCTTAGTGGGTAGGAACACTGAAGCTTTCTTT.

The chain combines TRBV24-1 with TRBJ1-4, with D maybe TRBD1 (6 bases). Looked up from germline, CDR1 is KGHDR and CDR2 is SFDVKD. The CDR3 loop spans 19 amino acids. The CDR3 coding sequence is TGTGCGGAGGGGGGGCAAGTGGTTTCGGGGAGATTCAACAGTGAAAAACTGTTTTTT. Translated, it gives CAEGGQVVSGRFNSEKLFF.

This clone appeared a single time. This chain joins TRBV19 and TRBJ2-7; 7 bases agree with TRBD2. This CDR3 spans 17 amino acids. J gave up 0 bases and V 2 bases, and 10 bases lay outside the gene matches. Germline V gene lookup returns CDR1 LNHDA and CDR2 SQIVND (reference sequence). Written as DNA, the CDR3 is TGTGCCAGTAGTATACAAAGTGGCGGGAGCCTCTCCTACGAGCAGTACTTC. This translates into CASSIQSGGSLSYEQYF.

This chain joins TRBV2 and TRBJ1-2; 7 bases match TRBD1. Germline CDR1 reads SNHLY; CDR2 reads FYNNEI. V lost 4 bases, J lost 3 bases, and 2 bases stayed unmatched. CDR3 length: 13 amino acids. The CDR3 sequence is CASSADRDYGYTF. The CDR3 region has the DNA TGTGCCAGCAGTGCCGACAGGGACTATGGCTACACCTTC.

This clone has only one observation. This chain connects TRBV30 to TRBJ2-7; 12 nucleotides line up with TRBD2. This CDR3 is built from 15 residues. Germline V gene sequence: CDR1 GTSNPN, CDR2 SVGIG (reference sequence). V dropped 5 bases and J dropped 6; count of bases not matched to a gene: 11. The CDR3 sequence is CAWGRRLAGVSEQYF. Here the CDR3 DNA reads TGTGCCTGGGGGAGGAGACTAGCGGGAGTTTCCGAGCAGTACTTC.

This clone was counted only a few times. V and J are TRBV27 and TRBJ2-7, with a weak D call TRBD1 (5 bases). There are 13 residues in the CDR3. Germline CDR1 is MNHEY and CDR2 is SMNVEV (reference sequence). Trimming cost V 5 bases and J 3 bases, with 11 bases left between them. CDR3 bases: TGTGCCAGCAGTAGGGGAATTTTCTACGAGCAGTACTTC. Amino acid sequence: CASSRGIFYEQYF.

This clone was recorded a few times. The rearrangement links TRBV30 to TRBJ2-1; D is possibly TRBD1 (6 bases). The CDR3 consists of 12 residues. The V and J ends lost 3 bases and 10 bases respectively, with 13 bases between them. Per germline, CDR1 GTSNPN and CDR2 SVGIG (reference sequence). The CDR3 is CAWRGTGIEQFF. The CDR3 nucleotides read TGTGCCTGGAGGGGTACAGGGATCGAGCAGTTCTTC. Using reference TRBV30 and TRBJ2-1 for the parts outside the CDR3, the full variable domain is SQTIHQWPATLVQPVGSPLSLECTVEGTSNPNLYWYRQAAGRGLQLLFYSVGIGQISSEVPQNLSASRPQDRQFILSSKKLLLSDSGFYLCAWRGTGIEQFFGPGTRLTVL.

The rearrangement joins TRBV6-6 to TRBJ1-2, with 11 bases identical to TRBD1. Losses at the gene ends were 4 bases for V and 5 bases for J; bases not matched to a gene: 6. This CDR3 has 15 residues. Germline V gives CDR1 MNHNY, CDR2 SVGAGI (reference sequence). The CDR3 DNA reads TGTGCCAGCAGTTCCTTGGACAGGGGGCTGTATGGCTACACCTTC. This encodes CASSSLDRGLYGYTF.

In nucleotides, the CDR3 is TGTGCCAGTAGTCATCACGACGGGACACCGAGGAGAGGACTGTTTTTT. Its translation: CASSHHDGTPRRGLFF. The chain carries TRBV19 and TRBJ1-4, with D maybe TRBD1 (6 bases). The CDR3 extends over 16 amino acids. Trimming removed 5 bases from V and 13 bases from J, with 26 bases in between. Germline lookup yields CDR1 LNHDA and CDR2 SQIVND (reference sequence). Together with reference TRBV19 and TRBJ1-4, the CDR3 gives the full variable domain: DGGITQSPKYLFRKEGQNVTLSCEQNLNHDAMYWYRQDPGQGLRLIYYSQIVNDFQKGDIAEGYSVSREKKESFPLTVTSAQKNPTAFYLCASSHHDGTPRRGLFFGSGTQLSVL.

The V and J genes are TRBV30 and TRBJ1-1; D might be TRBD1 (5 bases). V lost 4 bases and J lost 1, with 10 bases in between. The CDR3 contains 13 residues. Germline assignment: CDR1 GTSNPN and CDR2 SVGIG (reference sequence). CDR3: CAWNRGRNTEAFF. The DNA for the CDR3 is TGTGCCTGGAATCGGGGCCGGAACACTGAAGCTTTCTTT.